Sequencing of this TCR beta chain was carried out in a study of blood T cell repertoires in COVID-19 (TCRdb year 2020). Regarding the research as a whole: The collaborator samples originated in the United States, Italy and Spain and spanned the acute and convalescent phases of COVID-19. Samples came from the ongoing ImmuneRACE study (first 160 participants) plus 1,254 subjects from 6 global collaborators. The repertoires were released in a freely available public database meant as a resource for research on the immune response to SARS-CoV-2. Subjects who had been exposed to COVID-19, were actively infected with it, or had recovered from it provided the deeply sampled blood TCRbeta repertoires that made up the dataset. The material from the prospective study consisted of cDNA or gDNA derived from T cells, B-cell-depleted T cells, or PBMCs. HLA class I and class II types, where available, came from metadata supplied by the sample provider rather than from assay-based typing. The sample metadata nearly always contained a de-identified subject ID, COVID-19 status, age in years and sex. Broad study findings and their caveats: Clinical and demographic metadata were provided uncurated, with the amount varying by source and participant.

Enrolling through a virtual design, the prospective study's participants ranged in age from about 18 to 100 years and lived across around 25 United States geographic areas. To assign participants to cohorts, the prospective study relied on clinical history that participants themselves reported in a screening survey and a study questionnaire. ImmuneRACE Cohort 3 recovered participants were defined by two consecutive negative NP/OP PCR tests, healthcare professional clearance, or symptom resolution. Each participant in the prospective study had whole blood, serum and a nasopharyngeal or oropharyngeal swab collected by mobile phlebotomists. Additional blood draws and questionnaires over an approximately two-month period could optionally be provided by prospective study participants. Before DNA extraction, prospective study blood samples were shipped either frozen or at room temperature. Looking up the germline V gene yields CDR1 ENHRY and CDR2 SYGVKD. V sheds 0 bases and J sheds 8 bases, leaving 5 bases between their ends. The CDR3 runs 12 amino acids, cysteine and phenylalanine included. The retained sequence is limited to the CDR3, 36 bases, with the frame set at the first base.

For this clone: Its antigen remains unidentified. No clone much larger than this one lies a single base away; base qualities are absent.

TCRbeta CDR3 regions were amplified from genomic DNA using the immunoSEQ Assay, a bias-controlled multiplex PCR. The authors processed their data as follows. The number of nucleated cells in each sample was estimated by amplification of reference gene primers within the assay. Sequence reads were collapsed and filtered to measure the absolute abundance of every unique TCRbeta CDR3 rearrangement. For each sample, productive Simpson clonality was calculated by taking the square root of Simpson's diversity index across productive rearrangements. TCRdb took this table from immuneACCESS and kept in-frame rearrangements with V and J called. Such tables lack part of the clones; where checked against another copy, unresolved V genes explain under half of the gap, and the rest is unexplained. V and J calls and clone size are given by that table; D and trimming were obtained from the DNA. A total of 210,000 or so clones appear in this sample, 70% to 85% of them only once. Jointly, the top ten make up 1.8% of the sample.

The specimen sequenced was PBMCs or T cells enriched from blood (not recorded which). The chain couples TRBV10-3 to TRBJ2-1; the D gene is possibly TRBD2, with 5 bases matching. This sequence was found in a man aged 55 to 69 who had recovered from COVID-19. The CDR3 region has the sequence CAISESSDEQFF. The DNA sequence is given as TGTGCCATCAGTGAGTCTAGCGATGAGCAGTTCTTC.